Listed below are T cell receptor beta chains from one sample, sequenced in a study of control samples from healthy donors and cancer patients. Repertoires were generated with immunoSEQ multiplex PCR, while TCRdb's copy carries only in-frame clones and drops some. This sample has fewer than 200,000 clones, with 80% to 95% found just once. Sequencing input: blood. All receptors derive from a man younger than 35 in good health. Each CDR3 is given with its conserved first and last residue. The D gene is left open where the match is weak. Some rows mark clone size as missing; the rest say once, few, many or name a class of expanded clone.

. | . | TRBV18 | CASSSSRGGEETQYF
. | . | TRBV7-3 | CASSQGYGAGLTQYF
. | . | TRBV6-5 | CASRRGGGGGTEAFF
. | . | TRBV9 | CASSVEGGYTGELFF
. | TRBD2 | TRBV7-8 | CASSQELAGGRREQYF
. | TRBD2 | TRBV5-4 | CASSWGTSGPARQETQYF
once | . | TRBV24-1 | CATSHRTYGYTF
few | . | TRBV19 | CASSIRGDGYTF
. | . | TRBV2 | CASRLPDQPQHF
. | . | TRBV27 | CASSLSMTDTQYF
. | . | TRBV12-3/TRBV12-4 | CASSLRYRELFF
. | . | TRBV14 | CASSQKNIQYF
. | . | TRBV3-1/TRBV3-2 | CASSQTPGQETQYF
. | TRBD1 | TRBV18 | CASRTGQEASPLHF
. | TRBD2 | TRBV28 | CASSGLEGNIQYF
. | . | TRBV7-3 | CASSFRARGAEWDEQFF
. | TRBD2 | TRBV3-1/TRBV3-2 | CASSQGGGATYNEQFF
. | TRBD2 | TRBV5-1 | CASSHGTSGTYEQYF
. | . | TRBV27 | CASSFGKRASPLHF
. | TRBD2 | TRBV9 | CASSARLAGGQGTGELFF
. | . | TRBV28 | CASRDGTYSNQPQHF
few | TRBD1 | TRBV6-2/TRBV6-3 | CASSRPGQGRYEQYF
. | . | TRBV4-2 | CASSQGGGSSGNTIYF
. | . | TRBV6-5 | CASSYITGMNTEAFF
. | . | TRBV3-1/TRBV3-2 | CASSQAYEQYF
. | . | TRBV6-5 | CASSYRLGAEAFF
. | . | TRBV5-1 | CASNKGAREWTYEQYF
few | . | TRBV6-2/TRBV6-3 | CASSYVGGTQPQHF
. | TRBD2 | TRBV5-4 | CASSPGLAADTQYF
. | TRBD1 | TRBV6-4 | CASSEGTGLEQYF
. | TRBD2 | TRBV19 | CASKGTSGKETQYF